A selection of T cell receptor beta chains follows, all from one sample in a study of radiotherapy plus CTLA-4 blockade in lung cancer. The repertoire was sequenced with immunoSEQ multiplex PCR; TCRdb's copy has only in-frame clones and lacks some. The sample lists approximately 80,000 clones; under 85% were seen once. The source was peripheral blood, collected from a patient treated with radiotherapy plus ipilimumab. The receptors were sampled from a human donor with non-small cell lung cancer who had stable disease on radiotherapy plus ipilimumab. Both conserved end residues are part of each CDR3.

J gene	V gene	CDR3 protein
TRBJ2-1	TRBV10-3	CAISEPGLAGRSSYNEQFF
TRBJ2-3	TRBV18	CASSPISGGVSTDTQYF
TRBJ2-3	TRBV27	CASSPYQTTSGGPSTDTQYF
TRBJ2-6	TRBV30	CAWGMGPGANVLTF
TRBJ2-7	TRBV9	CASSETPSGPLQYF
TRBJ2-1	TRBV5-1	CASSLGGGRLYNEQFF
TRBJ2-7	TRBV7-6	CASSLASWTSGGSSYEQYF
TRBJ2-3	TRBV7-9	CASSRRRLARTDTQYF
TRBJ2-2	TRBV19	CATSAAGELFF
TRBJ2-3	TRBV9	CASSAVGSSRRPNTDTQYF
TRBJ2-5	TRBV11-2	CASSFTGTPEGETQYF
TRBJ1-6	TRBV7-2	CASSLVRGRQNNSPLHF
TRBJ2-1	TRBV19	CASSGLAGGNEQFF
TRBJ1-5	TRBV18	CASSLGDSPNQPQHF
TRBJ2-5	TRBV5-4	CASSPEGTSETQYF
TRBJ1-1	TRBV10-3	CAISVSEGDTEAFF
TRBJ2-3	TRBV5-4	CASLPGSKVITSTDTQYF
TRBJ1-2	TRBV27	CASSPRGGTRYGYTF
TRBJ1-3	TRBV19	CASSPGPGNTIYF
TRBJ2-3	TRBV7-2	CASSPGGGWGDTQYF
TRBJ2-1	TRBV19	CASSPRGGGREQFF
TRBJ2-6	TRBV7-3	CASSATVAGANVLTF
TRBJ2-7	TRBV27	CASSLIGGTSEGQYF
TRBJ1-2	TRBV10-3	CAISESGQPNGYTF
TRBJ1-1	TRBV19	CASSTGQGKRGFF
TRBJ2-3	TRBV7-8	CASSSPDTQYF
TRBJ2-2	TRBV7-2	CASSLALRPGELFF
TRBJ2-2	TRBV9	CASSVVGSGVAGELFF
TRBJ2-7	TRBV9	CASSPEGSYIYEQYF
TRBJ1-6	TRBV27	CASKWSSYNSPLHF
TRBJ1-5	TRBV28	CASSPLEGNQPQHF
TRBJ2-7	TRBV28	CASTSAYEQYF
TRBJ1-1	TRBV28	CASSLRGQGNTEAFF
TRBJ1-1	TRBV9	CASSVGQSNTEAFF
TRBJ2-7	TRBV7-8	CASSLRGNSSYEQYF
TRBJ1-6	TRBV5-1	CASSLRQGNSPLHF
TRBJ2-2	TRBV29-1	CSVEILAVTGELFF
TRBJ2-2	TRBV4-1	CASSQLSGTGELFF
TRBJ2-2	TRBV5-6	CASSLVGSLVTGELFF
TRBJ2-1	TRBV2	CASSEAGGGLNEQFF
TRBJ1-5	TRBV19	CASTMGNQPQHF
TRBJ1-2	TRBV19	CASSTRTHGGYTF
TRBJ2-1	TRBV30	CAWTPGPVLFF
TRBJ2-1	TRBV6-5	CASSTSGGSYNEQFF
TRBJ1-4	TRBV28	CASSFLDSSDEKLFF
TRBJ2-3	TRBV14	CASSHGLAGGTDTQYF
TRBJ1-2	TRBV4-1	CASSQGPFSRDSRYGYTF